Shown below are 19 T cell receptor beta chains from a single sample sequenced in a study of T cell responses to AZD1222 COVID-19 vaccine. Sequenced by immunoSEQ multiplex PCR; TCRdb stores in-frame clones only, minus some. This table holds 95,000 to 110,000 clones, about 93% found once. Source: peripheral blood, taken 28 days after the second AZD1222 dose. These receptors all stem from an adult who received the AZD1222 COVID-19 vaccine.

V is TRBV2 and J is TRBJ2-5; D is perhaps TRBD2 (5 bases). The CDR3 sequence is 15 residues long. CDR1 SNHLY and CDR2 FYNNEI come from the germline V gene. V gave up 4 bases and J gave up 7 bases, with 19 bases separating them. The CDR3 is CASSAEGQTSGTQYF. In nucleotides, the CDR3 is TGTGCCAGCAGTGCCGAGGGCCAGACTTCTGGGACCCAGTACTTC.

This chain uses TRBV3-1 (or the pseudogene TRBV3-2) with TRBJ1-2, with D possibly being TRBD1 (5 bases). The CDR3 length is 12 residues. The germline gives CDR1 LGHDT, CDR2 YNNKEL (reference sequence). Trimming cost V 4 bases and J 5 bases, with 8 bases left between them. This CDR3 is CASSPGGYGYTF. CDR3 coding DNA: TGTGCCAGCAGCCCCGGGGGGTATGGCTACACCTTC.

The chain couples TRBV6-5 to TRBJ1-1, with 8 bases that match TRBD1. Germline CDR1 and CDR2: MNHEY and SVGAGI. Germline trimming cut 4 bases from V and 0 bases from J; bases unmatched to any gene: 4. The CDR3 loop spans 15 amino acids. Here the CDR3 DNA reads TGTGCCAGCAGTTCCCAGGGGGCGATGAACACTGAAGCTTTCTTT. This gives the protein CASSSQGAMNTEAFF.

A remark on this clone: Mismatch with germline at one junction end may stem from a read error. The chain is built from TRBV29-1 and TRBJ1-2; D remains unclear. Germline V gives CDR1 SQVTM, CDR2 ANQGSEA. The CDR3 loop spans 10 amino acids. The CDR3 is CSVVIGWNFF. As DNA, the CDR3 is TGCAGCGTTGTAATAGGCTGGAACTTCTTC.

This rearrangement joins TRBV7-9 to TRBJ1-5; 9 bases map to TRBD1. This CDR3 spans 19 amino acids. The ends lost 5 bases at V and 4 bases at J; junction bases unmatched: 18. Germline CDR1 is SEHNR and CDR2 is FQNEAQ (reference sequence). The CDR3 nucleotides are TGTGCCAGCAGCATCGGACAGGGGCGAACCCAATACGGAAATCAGCCCCAGCATTTT. Amino acids: CASSIGQGRTQYGNQPQHF.

The gene calls are TRBV13 and TRBJ2-7, with D possibly matching TRBD2 (5 bases). Between the trimmed V and J ends, which lost 0 bases and 1 base, there was a span of 13 bases. The CDR3 contains 16 residues. Germline CDR1 reads PRHDT; CDR2 reads FYEKMQ (reference sequence). The CDR3 protein is CASSLGLAGTSYEQYF. CDR3 coding DNA: TGTGCCAGCAGCTTAGGCCTGGCGGGCACGTCCTACGAGCAGTACTTC.

This clone was detected only a few times. The chain links TRBV9 to TRBJ2-5; the match to TRBD2 covers 10 bases. The CDR3 sequence is 14 residues long. Germline loops: CDR1 SGDLS, CDR2 YYNGEE. The trim removed 2 bases at V and 9 bases at J, leaving 7 bases unmatched. Here the CDR3 reads CASSVSGTSEAQYF. In nucleotides, the CDR3 is TGTGCCAGCAGCGTTTCCGGGACTAGCGAGGCCCAGTACTTC.

The rearrangement links TRBV2 to TRBJ2-5; D might be TRBD1 (5 bases). V was trimmed by 6 bases and J by 2 bases, leaving 10 bases between them. The CDR3 consists of 13 residues. Germline CDR1 is SNHLY and CDR2 is FYNNEI. The CDR3 spells CASRETEQETQYF. Written as DNA, the CDR3 is TGTGCCAGCAGAGAGACAGAGCAAGAGACCCAGTACTTC.

The chain links TRBV27 to TRBJ2-1, with 7 bases lining up with TRBD2. Germline values: CDR1 MNHEY, CDR2 SMNVEV (reference sequence). The CDR3 contains 16 residues. The V segment lost 2 bases and the J segment 2 bases; nucleotides outside the gene matches: 6. The CDR3 spells CASSLAGVVPYNEQFF. In DNA form, the CDR3 reads TGTGCCAGCAGTTTAGCGGGGGTCGTTCCCTACAATGAGCAGTTCTTC.

The rearrangement joins TRBV21-1 to TRBJ2-2. TRBV21-1 is deemed a pseudogene. CDR3 length: 17 amino acids. The CDR3 spells CASSKAGVALNTGELFF. CDR3 DNA sequence: TGTGCCAGCAGCAAAGCTGGGGTAGCTTTAAACACCGGGGAGCTGTTTTTT.

This sequence joins TRBV11-2 and TRBJ2-1; 7 bases match TRBD1. This CDR3 is 15 amino acids long. Germline V lookup: CDR1 SGHAT, CDR2 FQNNGV. The V and J ends lost 1 base and 6 bases, in that order; junction bases with no gene match: 6. In nucleotides, the CDR3 is TGTGCCAGCAGCTTAGTTTCAGGGGGATCCAATGAGCAGTTCTTC. Translating gives CASSLVSGGSNEQFF.

Notes on this clone: The junction and the germline gene differ at one end; a read error may be behind it. The chain links TRBV7-7 to TRBJ2-1; 8 nucleotides line up with TRBD2. The CDR3 loop spans 15 amino acids. Germline CDR1 is SSHAT and CDR2 is FNYEAQ (reference sequence). CDR3 amino acids: CASSPGSGSYNEQFF. The CDR3 DNA reads as TGTGCTAGCAGTCCGGGGAGCGGGAGCTACAATGAGCAGTTCTTC.

This clone has just a few counts. CDR3 protein: CASSPFDRGPTGELFF. The DNA for the CDR3 is TGTGCCAGCTCACCTTTCGACAGGGGTCCCACCGGGGAGCTGTTTTTT. The chain couples TRBV18 to TRBJ2-2; 8 nucleotides align to TRBD1. Germline V CDR1 and CDR2: KGHSH, LQKENI. The ends lost 3 bases at V and 4 bases at J; junction bases unmatched: 7. CDR3 size: 16 residues.

This chain uses TRBV12-3 or TRBV12-4 with TRBJ1-1; D uncertain. The CDR3 extends over 13 amino acids. V shed 5 bases and J shed 0 bases, with 7 bases lying between them. The CDR3 sequence is CASSGGVNTEAFF. For the CDR3, the DNA is TGTGCCAGCAGTGGAGGAGTGAACACTGAAGCTTTCTTT.

This chain connects TRBV10-3 to TRBJ1-4; no firm D call. The CDR3 has 15 residues. V lost 4 bases and J lost 7, with 16 bases in between. Germline loops: CDR1 ENHRY, CDR2 SYGVKD. The CDR3 protein is CAISGDGPGGEKLFF. The CDR3 region has the DNA TGTGCCATCAGTGGAGACGGACCGGGCGGTGAAAAACTGTTTTTT.

This chain connects TRBV20-1 to TRBJ1-2; D gene ambiguous. CDR1 is DFQATT and CDR2 is SNEGSKA in the germline V gene (reference sequence). The ends were cut back, 3 bases at V and 4 bases at J, with 12 bases in the middle. The CDR3 contains 13 residues. This CDR3 is CSASGRGGYGYTF. The CDR3 nucleotides read TGCAGTGCTAGTGGCCGGGGAGGCTATGGCTACACCTTC.

This clone occurred a few times. The gene calls are TRBV5-1 and TRBJ2-5; the match to TRBD1 covers 8 bases. Germline lookup yields CDR1 SGHRS and CDR2 YFSETQ. V shed 5 bases and J 4 bases; nucleotides not matched to a gene: 7. The CDR3 totals 14 residues. The CDR3 DNA follows: TGCGCCAGCAGATTCACAGGGGGAGGAGAGACCCAGTACTTC. Its translation is CASRFTGGGETQYF.

The chain combines TRBV5-1 with TRBJ2-1; possibly TRBD1 for D (5 bases). V lost 0 bases, J lost 3 bases, and 7 bases lay in between. CDR3 length: 14 amino acids. CDR1 is SGHRS and CDR2 is YFSETQ in the germline V gene. This chain's CDR3 is CASSLGGGYNEQFF. The CDR3 DNA sequence: TGCGCCAGCAGCTTGGGGGGCGGCTACAATGAGCAGTTCTTC.

The chain combines TRBV5-1 with TRBJ1-4, with 8 bases identical to TRBD1. The CDR3 runs 18 residues. Germline V gene data show CDR1 as SGHRS and CDR2 as YFSETQ. V dropped 5 bases and J dropped 0; count of bases not matched to a gene: 12. In nucleotides, the CDR3 is TGCGCCAGCAGATATGCCGGGACAGGATCTTCAACTAATGAAAAACTGTTTTTT. It codes for CASRYAGTGSSTNEKLFF.